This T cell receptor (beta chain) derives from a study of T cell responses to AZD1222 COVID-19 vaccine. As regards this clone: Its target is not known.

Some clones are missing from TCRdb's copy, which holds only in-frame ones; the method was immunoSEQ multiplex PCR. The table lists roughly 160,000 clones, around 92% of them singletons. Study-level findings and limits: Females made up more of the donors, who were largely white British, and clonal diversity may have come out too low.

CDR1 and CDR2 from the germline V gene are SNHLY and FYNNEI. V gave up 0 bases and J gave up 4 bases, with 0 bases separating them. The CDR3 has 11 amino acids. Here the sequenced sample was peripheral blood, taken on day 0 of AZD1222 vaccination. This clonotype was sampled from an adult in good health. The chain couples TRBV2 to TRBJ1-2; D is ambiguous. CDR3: CASSEAYGYTF. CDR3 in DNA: TGTGCCAGCAGTGAAGCCTATGGCTACACCTTC.